This T cell receptor beta chain came from a study of T cell clusters in autoimmune cytopenias. Study-wide points: Compared with active autoimmune hepatitis patients, healthy donors showed about 3-fold more exclusive TRB clusters. Primary autoimmune cytopenia patients seemingly lacked the physiological T cell clusters found in healthy donors.

TRB was amplified from about 270 ng of peripheral blood genomic DNA per sample. Multiplex touch-down PCR amplified TRB using TRB-A and TRB-B pools in one tube. TCRdb reanalyzed the multiplex PCR reads, giving one entry per CDR3 protein sequence and no DNA. In total, the table holds some 6,000 distinct CDR3 sequences. Remarks on this clonotype: Its antigen remains unknown.

Germline values: CDR1 SQVTM, CDR2 ANQGSEA. This CDR3 contains 14 residues. These data are also associated with another study on T cell repertoires in aging, cancer and after chemotherapy. From that study: Donor ages fell into six groups from 30 or younger up to 70 or older. No conclusions about immunological memory after chemotherapy can be drawn from the repertoire data.

The chain couples TRBV29-1 to TRBJ1-5. The TCR comes from a human donor in good health. Sequenced material: peripheral blood. The CDR3 sequence is CSVEGGRGGETQHF.